One and the same sample provided the 18 T cell receptor beta chains below, sequenced in a study of control samples from healthy donors and cancer patients. Sequencing was performed with immunoSEQ multiplex PCR; in TCRdb, only in-frame clones are kept and a portion is missing. The table lists roughly 100,000 clones, more than 85% of them singletons, with 7.8% in the top ten. The material sequenced was blood. All receptors come from a man aged 30-40 years in good health.

The V and J genes are TRBV27 and TRBJ1-1; no firm D call. V gave up 5 bases and J gave up 1 base, with 11 bases separating them. Germline CDR1 reads MNHEY; CDR2 reads SMNVEV (reference sequence). The CDR3 consists of 14 residues. CDR3 sequence: CASSPVRPNTEAFF. Here the CDR3 DNA reads TGTGCCAGCAGTCCGGTGAGACCGAACACTGAAGCTTTCTTT.

V and J are TRBV9 and TRBJ2-1; D might be TRBD2 (7 bases). The CDR3 length is 16 residues. Germline values: CDR1 SGDLS, CDR2 YYNGEE. V was trimmed by 3 bases and J by 7 bases, leaving 20 bases between them. CDR3 bases: TGTGCCAGCAGCGAGAAAGGGGGGGCGACTAAAAATGAGCAGTTCTTC. It yields the protein CASSEKGGATKNEQFF. The full variable domain, its missing parts supplied by reference TRBV9 and TRBJ2-1, is DSGVTQTPKHLITATGQRVTLRCSPRSGDLSVYWYQQSLDQGLQFLIQYYNGEERAKGNILERFSAQQFPDLHSELNLSSLELGDSALYFCASSEKGGATKNEQFFGPGTRLTVL.

For the CDR3, the DNA is TGTGCCAGCTCACCACGTGTCTACTCTGGGGCCAACGTCCTGACTTTC. It yields the protein CASSPRVYSGANVLTF. This chain connects TRBV18 to TRBJ2-6; D not resolved. Germline CDR1 is KGHSH and CDR2 is LQKENI. The CDR3 sequence is 16 residues long. V was cut by 1 base and J by 0 bases, with 7 bases left in between.

This clone has a single count. The rearrangement links TRBV5-1 to TRBJ2-7; D is possibly TRBD1 or TRBD2 (5 bases each). The CDR3 loop spans 16 amino acids. CDR1 and CDR2 (germline): SGHRS, YFSETQ. The V and J ends lost 4 bases and 4 bases respectively, with 21 bases between them. The CDR3 nucleotides are TGCGCCAGCAGCAGAGGGACCGACCCCCAACTTTACGAGCAGTACTTC. This encodes CASSRGTDPQLYEQYF.

This clone has just one count. The chain is built from TRBV5-8 and TRBJ1-1, with D perhaps matching TRBD1 (6 bases). V lost 4 bases and J 0 bases, leaving 7 bases between the germline ends. The germline V gene has CDR1 SGHTS and CDR2 YDEGEE. The CDR3 is 13 residues long. The CDR3 spells CASSRGLNTEAFF. As DNA, the CDR3 is TGTGCCAGCAGCCGGGGGCTGAACACTGAAGCTTTCTTT.

This clone was counted only a few times. The genes are TRBV5-1 and TRBJ1-1; unclear D gene. Trimming stripped 0 bases from V and 3 bases from J, with 9 bases between. This CDR3 region has 14 residues. Germline V CDR1 and CDR2: SGHRS, YFSETQ. This CDR3 reads CASSLVRDHTEAFF. The DNA for the CDR3 is TGCGCCAGCAGCTTGGTTCGGGATCACACTGAAGCTTTCTTT.

V usage is TRBV21-1 and J usage is TRBJ1-2; the table's D call, TRBD1, has no DNA check behind it. TRBV21-1 corresponds to a pseudogene. This CDR3 spans 15 amino acids. The CDR3 region has the DNA TGTGCCAGCAGCATGAGGTGCAGGGCCATCTGGAGCTACACCTTC. It is translated as CASSMRCRAIWSYTF.

In this sample, this clone turned up once. The chain uses TRBV12-5 and TRBJ1-1; weak D call: TRBD1 (5 bases). Germline V gene sequence: CDR1 LGHNT, CDR2 FRNRAP. The V end was cut by 0 bases, the J end by 1 base, with 12 bases between. This CDR3 region has 16 residues. The CDR3 DNA is TGTGCTAGTGGTTTGGTCGTAGGGGAGCCGAACACTGAAGCTTTCTTT. It codes for CASGLVVGEPNTEAFF. Supplemented by reference TRBV12-5 and TRBJ1-1, the full variable domain reads DARVTQTPRHKVTEMGQEVTMRCQPILGHNTVFWYRQTMMQGLELLAYFRNRAPLDDSGMPKDRFSAEMPDATLATLKIQPSEPRDSAVYFCASGLVVGEPNTEAFFGQGTRLTVV.

The chain joins TRBV14 to TRBJ1-1, with D unresolved. The CDR3 has 14 residues. From germline, CDR1 is SGHDN and CDR2 FVKESK. V dropped 2 bases and J dropped 4 bases, with 11 bases sitting between them. CDR3 sequence (DNA): TGTGCCAGCAGCCAACTTAATGTAGGCACTGAAGCTTTCTTT. Translated, it gives CASSQLNVGTEAFF.

The rearrangement links TRBV28 to TRBJ1-2; D call uncertain. Trimming pared 11 bases from V and 2 bases from J, leaving 12 bases between. The germline gives CDR1 MDHEN, CDR2 SYDVKM. The CDR3 runs to 12 residues. The CDR3 is CAGGKTNYGYTF. The CDR3 DNA is TGTGCCGGTGGGAAAACCAACTATGGCTACACCTTC.

The rearrangement links TRBV4-1 to TRBJ1-1, with D perhaps TRBD1 (5 bases). V was clipped by 1 base and J by 1 base, with 19 bases between them. Germline CDR1 and CDR2: MGHRA and YSYEKL. The CDR3 contains 18 residues. CDR3 protein: CASSQGLTRGFRNTEAFF. The CDR3 bases are TGCGCCAGCAGCCAAGGGTTGACAAGGGGATTCAGGAACACTGAAGCTTTCTTT.

CDR3 in DNA: TGTGCCAGTAGTATCTCCCGGACAGGGAACGAGCAGTACTTC. Protein: CASSISRTGNEQYF. V gene TRBV19 combines with J gene TRBJ2-7; TRBD1 matches 8 bases. The CDR3 loop spans 14 amino acids. Looked up from germline, CDR1 is LNHDA and CDR2 is SQIVND (reference sequence). Unmatched junction bases numbered 6, after V lost 3 bases and J lost 5 bases.

The rearrangement uses TRBV28 and TRBJ1-5; 7 positions agree with TRBD1. The V and J ends lost 7 bases and 3 bases, in that order; junction bases with no gene match: 6. This CDR3 has 14 residues. Germline V gene data show CDR1 as MDHEN and CDR2 as SYDVKM. Here the CDR3 reads CASTQGGANQPQHF. The CDR3 DNA follows: TGTGCCAGCACCCAGGGGGGAGCCAATCAGCCCCAGCATTTT.

For this clone: The same CDR3 is also encoded by other DNA sequences in this sample. The rearrangement joins TRBV14 to TRBJ1-6; D gene unclear. The germline V gene encodes CDR1 SGHDN and CDR2 FVKESK. The CDR3 contains 15 residues. V lost 1 base and J lost 3, with 7 bases in between. This CDR3 reads CASSQVGSYNSPLHF. The DNA for the CDR3 is TGTGCCAGCAGCCAAGTGGGCAGCTATAATTCACCCCTCCACTTT.

This clone was picked up one time. The rearrangement joins TRBV24-1 to TRBJ1-5, with D possibly matching TRBD1 (5 bases). This CDR3 contains 14 residues. Germline CDR1 KGHDR, CDR2 SFDVKD. Trimming removed 4 bases at V and 6 bases at J, with 12 bases between. The CDR3, as DNA: TGTGCCACCAGTGACCGGGACCCTGGTCAGCCCCAGCATTTT. Translation gives CATSDRDPGQPQHF.

This sequence joins TRBV19 and TRBJ1-1; D is unresolved. The V gene's germline CDR1 is LNHDA and CDR2 SQIVND (reference sequence). Trimming pared 9 bases from V and 4 bases from J, leaving 15 bases between. CDR3 length: 13 amino acids. This CDR3 reads CASRTPGITEAFF. The CDR3 coding sequence is TGTGCCAGCCGAACACCTGGGATCACTGAAGCTTTCTTT.

This chain links TRBV10-1 with TRBJ1-2; TRBD1 matches 8 bases. This CDR3 has 13 amino acids. With V trimmed by 2 bases and J by 8 bases, 4 bases remained unmatched. Germline V CDR1 and CDR2: WNHNN, SYGVQD (reference sequence). CDR3 nucleotide sequence: TGCGCCAGCAGTGAGGACAGGGGAAGAGGCTACACCTTC. As protein: CASSEDRGRGYTF.

This rearrangement joins TRBV7-9 to TRBJ2-3, with D possibly TRBD2 on 6 matching bases. Germline V gene lookup returns CDR1 SEHNR and CDR2 FQNEAQ (reference sequence). The CDR3 spans 15 residues. Trimming removed 6 bases at V and 2 bases at J, with 15 bases between. CDR3 DNA: TGTGCCAGCAGTATTGGCGGCGGGGTCACAGATACGCAGTATTTT. It yields the protein CASSIGGGVTDTQYF.